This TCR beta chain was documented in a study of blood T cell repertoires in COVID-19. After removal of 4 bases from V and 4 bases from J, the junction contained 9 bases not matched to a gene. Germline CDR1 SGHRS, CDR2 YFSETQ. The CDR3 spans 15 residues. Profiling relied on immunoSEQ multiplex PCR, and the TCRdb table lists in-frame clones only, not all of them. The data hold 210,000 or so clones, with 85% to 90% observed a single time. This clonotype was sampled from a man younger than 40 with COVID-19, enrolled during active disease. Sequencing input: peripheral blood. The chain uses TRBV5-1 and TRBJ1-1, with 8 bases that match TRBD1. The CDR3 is CASSPGQVRGTEAFF. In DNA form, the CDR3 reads TGCGCCAGCAGCCCGGGACAGGTCCGAGGCACTGAAGCTTTCTTT.